These 30 T cell receptor beta chains share one sample of origin, sequenced in a study of T cell repertoires in cytomegalovirus infection. Their antigen targets remain unknown. Using its own MiXCR run on the reads, TCRdb lists one record per CDR3 protein. The sample has some 350,000 distinct CDR3 sequences; about 29% are singletons. Here the sequenced sample was cultured PBMCs, taken from culture after CMV antigen stimulation. The receptors were sampled from a human donor in good health (CMV status not recorded). Some clones in this sample may be carry-over from other donors' samples.

The chain links TRBV12-3 or TRBV12-4 to TRBJ2-4; D possibly uses TRBD1 or TRBD2 (5 bases each). Trimming removed 3 bases from V and 8 bases from J, with 11 bases in between. The CDR3 length is 13 residues. For the CDR3, the DNA is TGTGCCAGCAGTTTTGACGGGGCTTACATTCAGTACTTC. As protein: CASSFDGAYIQYF.

This clonotype was detected a few times. The chain carries TRBV12-3 or TRBV12-4 and TRBJ2-1; tentatively, D is TRBD2 (5 bases). The CDR3 contains 13 residues. Trimming shortened V by 5 bases and J by 2 bases, and 7 bases separated the two germline ends. CDR3 sequence (DNA): TGTGCCAGCAGTCACGGGGCCTACAATGAGCAGTTCTTC. Translation: CASSHGAYNEQFF.

This clonotype has more than one count but fewer than ten. This chain links TRBV18 with TRBJ2-1; D unresolved. Trimming left V 2 bases short and J 5 bases short, with 10 bases between. The CDR3 runs 14 residues. Germline values: CDR1 KGHSH, CDR2 LQKENI. The chain's CDR3 is CASSPRTADNEQFF. DNA for the CDR3: TGTGCCAGCTCACCAAGGACGGCTGACAATGAGCAGTTCTTC.

This clonotype was seen more than once but under ten times. The V call is TRBV7-9, the J call TRBJ2-3; no clear D. V was pared by 7 bases and J by 0 bases, with 14 bases between. The CDR3 covers 15 residues. Germline CDR1 and CDR2: SEHNR and FQNEAQ (reference sequence). In nucleotides, the CDR3 is TGTGCCAGCAAACCCTTAGAGACCAGCACAGATACGCAGTATTTT. It specifies CASKPLETSTDTQYF. The variable domain in full, completed from reference TRBV7-9 and TRBJ2-3, reads DTGVSQNPRHKITKRGQNVTFRCDPISEHNRLYWYRQTLGQGPEFLTYFQNEAQLEKSRLLSDRFSAERPKGSFSTLEIQRTEQGDSAMYLCASKPLETSTDTQYFGPGTRLTVL.

The rearrangement joins TRBV7-3 to TRBJ1-1; a weak D match, TRBD1 (5 bases). Germline assignment: CDR1 SGHTA and CDR2 FQGTGA. CDR3 length: 14 amino acids. Trimming stripped 4 bases from V and 5 bases from J, with 14 bases between. The chain's CDR3 is CASSSQVGGTEAFF. The CDR3 coding sequence is TGTGCCAGCAGCTCACAGGTGGGAGGGACTGAAGCTTTCTTT.

The chain carries TRBV3-1 and TRBJ1-6, with a possible D match to TRBD1 (6 bases). The CDR3 totals 16 residues. Looked up from germline, CDR1 is LGHDT and CDR2 is YNNKEL (reference sequence). The V gene lost 0 bases and the J gene lost 3 bases, with 9 bases spanning the gap. For the CDR3, the DNA is TGTGCCAGCAGCCAAGACGGACAGCTCTATAATTCACCCCTCCACTTT. Its translation: CASSQDGQLYNSPLHF.

This clonotype showed up just once. Germline is not matched at one junction end, which may reflect a read error. V is TRBV11-2 and J is TRBJ1-5; unclear D gene. CDR1 and CDR2 from the germline V gene are SGHAT and FQNNGV. This CDR3 comprises 13 residues. CDR3 nucleotides: TGTGCCAGCAGCTCTCAATGGGGTCAGCACCAGCATTTT. Its translation: CASSSQWGQHQHF.

J is TRBJ2-1 and V is TRBV9; 9 bases are shared with TRBD2. The J segment lost 9 bases and the V segment lost 1 base, leaving 14 bases of the junction unmatched. The CDR3 sequence is 17 residues long. Germline loops: CDR1 SGDLS, CDR2 YYNGEE. This CDR3 reads CASSVIGSAGGRSEQFF. The CDR3 DNA is TGTGCCAGCAGCGTAATAGGTTCGGCGGGAGGGCGGAGTGAGCAGTTCTTC.

V and J are TRBV12-5 and TRBJ1-5; possible D gene TRBD1, 5 bases. V was cut by 0 bases and J by 0 bases, with 9 bases left in between. CDR3 length: 16 residues. From germline, CDR1 is LGHNT and CDR2 FRNRAP. The CDR3 region is CASGLVIGTSNQPQHF. The CDR3 DNA is TGTGCTAGTGGTTTGGTGATTGGGACTAGCAATCAGCCCCAGCATTTT.

The J gene is TRBJ2-1, the V gene TRBV7-2; D tentatively fits TRBD1 or TRBD2 (5 bases each). The germline gives CDR1 SGHTA, CDR2 FQGNSA. Trimming removed 6 bases from V and 10 bases from J, with 13 bases in between. CDR3 size: 12 residues. The CDR3 nucleotides are TGTGCCAGCAGGCCCCCGGGACGCGAGCAGTTCTTC. As protein: CASRPPGREQFF.

This chain links TRBV19 with TRBJ2-1; D remains unclear. V was pared by 1 base and J by 11 bases, with 9 bases between. Looked up from germline, CDR1 is LNHDA and CDR2 is SQIVND (reference sequence). CDR3 length equals 12 residues. CDR3 in amino acids: CASSIAAQKQFF. The CDR3, as DNA: TGTGCCAGTAGTATAGCGGCTCAGAAGCAGTTCTTC.

V usage is TRBV6-1 and J usage is TRBJ2-7, with D perhaps matching TRBD2 (6 bases). The V end was cut by 5 bases, the J end by 4 bases, with 15 bases between. Per germline, CDR1 MNHNS and CDR2 SASEGT. The CDR3 sequence is 14 residues long. This CDR3 is CASSFAGTEYEQYF. CDR3 nucleotide sequence: TGTGCCAGCAGTTTCGCGGGGACGGAATACGAGCAGTACTTC.

This clonotype occurred a few times. The chain joins TRBV28 to TRBJ1-6; 8 positions agree with TRBD1. This CDR3 spans 14 amino acids. Looked up from germline, CDR1 is MDHEN and CDR2 is SYDVKM. V gave up 6 bases and J gave up 7 bases; unmatched junction bases: 5. CDR3 sequence: CASRLTGANSPLHF. The CDR3 nucleotides are TGTGCCAGCAGACTGACAGGGGCCAATTCACCCCTCCACTTT.

The chain carries TRBV24-1 and TRBJ2-3, with unresolved D. V shed 5 bases and J shed 0 bases, with 11 bases lying between them. The CDR3 totals 15 residues. Germline CDR1 and CDR2: KGHDR and SFDVKD. The CDR3 loop is CATSVGDASTDTQYF. The CDR3 DNA sequence: TGTGCCACCAGTGTTGGAGACGCTAGCACAGATACGCAGTATTTT.

This chain uses TRBV2 with TRBJ2-7, with D maybe TRBD1 (5 bases). Germline assignment: CDR1 SNHLY and CDR2 FYNNEI. This CDR3 spans 13 amino acids. V was cut by 4 bases and J by 3 bases, with 10 bases left in between. CDR3 sequence: CASSGGRVYEQYF. The CDR3 DNA reads as TGTGCCAGCAGTGGAGGCAGGGTCTACGAGCAGTACTTC. Drawing the rest from reference TRBV2 and TRBJ2-7, the complete variable domain is EPEVTQTPSHQVTQMGQEVILRCVPISNHLYFYWYRQILGQKVEFLVSFYNNEISEKSEIFDDQFSVERPDGSNFTLKIRSTKLEDSAMYFCASSGGRVYEQYFGPGTRLTVT.

The chain combines TRBV20-1 with TRBJ1-2; the D gene is possibly TRBD1 (6 bases). V dropped 6 bases and J dropped 2 bases, with 25 bases sitting between them. The CDR3 spans 17 residues. Germline V gene lookup returns CDR1 DFQATT and CDR2 SNEGSKA (reference sequence). The DNA for the CDR3 is TGCAGTGCCAGCCGGTCGGTGGACACAGGGAGAAACTATGGCTACACCTTC. Translated: CSASRSVDTGRNYGYTF.

This clonotype was detected a few times. J is TRBJ2-7 and V is TRBV6-6, with 10 bases identical to TRBD1. The germline V gene has CDR1 MNHNY and CDR2 SVGAGI (reference sequence). The CDR3 covers 15 residues. J lost 5 bases, V lost 6 bases, and 10 bases had no gene match. The CDR3 is CASSYRDRGIHEQYF. The CDR3 region has the DNA TGTGCCAGCAGCTACAGGGACAGGGGTATCCACGAGCAGTACTTC.

This clonotype has more than one count but fewer than ten. The CDR3 DNA follows: TGTGCCAGCAGTCCTCAGGGGGTATACGAGCAGTACTTC. Its protein product is CASSPQGVYEQYF. The V gene is TRBV6-2 or TRBV6-3, the J gene TRBJ2-7, with 7 bases fitting TRBD1. V shed 5 bases, J shed 4 bases, and the junction held 5 bases outside the gene matches. Germline CDR1 MNHEY, CDR2 SVGEGT. The CDR3 is made up of 13 amino acids.

This clonotype has a handful of counts. The CDR3 is CASSSPALFYEQYF. The DNA of the CDR3 is TGTGCCAGCAGCTCTCCCGCGCTGTTCTACGAGCAGTACTTC. The chain uses TRBV7-9 and TRBJ2-7, with D unresolved. Trimming pared 4 bases from V and 3 bases from J, leaving 13 bases between. Germline V gives CDR1 SEHNR, CDR2 FQNEAQ (reference sequence). The CDR3 has 14 amino acids.

Note on this clonotype: One end of the junction fails to match germline, which may point to a read error. In DNA, the CDR3 is TGTGCCCGCAGTCCCCCAGGAGCGGGAGGCCGCCATGAGCAGTTCTTC. This gives the protein CARSPPGAGGRHEQFF. The chain carries TRBV28 and TRBJ2-1; TRBD2 aligns across 9 bases. Germline-derived CDR1 and CDR2 are MDHEN and SYDVKM. The CDR3 runs to 16 residues.

As concerns this clonotype: The junction departs from germline at one end; a sequencing error may be responsible. Here the CDR3 DNA reads TGTGCCAGCAGCTTGGTCGGCCTTCTCTACGAGCAGTACTTC. This codes for CASSLVGLLYEQYF. The chain combines TRBV5-3 with TRBJ2-7; unclear D gene. TRBV5-3 is marked as an open reading frame, function uncertain. This CDR3 region has 14 residues.

The chain uses TRBV5-1 and TRBJ2-1; TRBD1 agrees at 7 bases. The CDR3 is made up of 16 amino acids. J was trimmed by 2 bases and V by 2 bases; bases with no gene match: 7. Germline V CDR1 and CDR2: SGHRS, YFSETQ. The DNA of the CDR3 is TGCGCCAGCAGCTTCGGGGACAGCTACACCTACAATGAGCAGTTCTTC. Its protein is CASSFGDSYTYNEQFF.

V usage is TRBV7-6 and J usage is TRBJ2-3, with D possibly TRBD2 on 6 matching bases. Per germline, CDR1 SGHVS and CDR2 FNYEAQ. This CDR3 is 14 amino acids long. V lost 2 bases and J lost 1, with 7 bases in between. The DNA of the CDR3 is TGTGCCAGCAGCTTAATAGCGGGCACAGATACGCAGTATTTT. This sequence encodes CASSLIAGTDTQYF.

This clonotype was detected only a few times. The chain links TRBV10-3 to TRBJ1-3; the D gene is possibly TRBD1 (6 bases). The CDR3 totals 16 residues. Germline CDR1 is ENHRY and CDR2 is SYGVKD. V gave up 0 bases and J gave up 0 bases, with 9 bases separating them. CDR3 residues: CAISESDSASGNTIYF. CDR3 DNA sequence: TGTGCCATCAGTGAGTCGGACAGCGCCTCTGGAAACACCATATATTTT.

This chain links TRBV20-1 with TRBJ1-4; 10 nucleotides line up with TRBD1. Per the germline V gene, CDR1 is DFQATT and CDR2 is SNEGSKA (reference sequence). The CDR3 is 14 residues long. V was pared by 2 bases and J by 7 bases, with 4 bases of the junction left unmatched. CDR3 in DNA: TGCAGTGCTAGATCGACAGGGGGCGTTGAAAAACTGTTTTTT. Amino acids: CSARSTGGVEKLFF.

The chain carries TRBV5-6 and TRBJ2-5; the D is unclear. This CDR3 region has 14 residues. V was clipped by 0 bases and J by 2 bases, with 8 bases between them. Germline CDR1 and CDR2: SGHDT and YYEEEE. CDR3 in amino acids: CASSLDRIQETQYF. The CDR3 DNA reads TGTGCCAGCAGCTTGGATCGGATTCAAGAGACCCAGTACTTC.

This chain joins TRBV6-1 and TRBJ2-7, with D unresolved. V lost 4 bases and J 7 bases, leaving 14 bases between the germline ends. The germline V gene encodes CDR1 MNHNS and CDR2 SASEGT. The CDR3 spans 13 residues. This CDR3 is CASSGGRSSEQYF. The CDR3 bases are TGTGCCAGCAGTGGCGGCAGATCCTCGGAGCAGTACTTC.

With regard to this clonotype: At one of its ends the junction is not consistent with the germline gene, which may arise from a read error. V is TRBV11-1 and J is TRBJ2-7; 8 bases are shared with TRBD2. The germline CDR1 and CDR2 sequences are SGHAT and FQDESV (reference sequence). The length of the CDR3 is 11 residues. The CDR3 coding sequence is TGTGCCAGCAGTTTAGCGGGGCCGCAGTACTTC. Translating gives CASSLAGPQYF.

The genes are TRBV7-8 and TRBJ1-4, with D unresolved. Germline lookup yields CDR1 SGHVS and CDR2 FQNEAQ. V lost 3 bases and J 0 bases, leaving 11 bases between the germline ends. The CDR3 is 16 amino acids. The CDR3 is CASSLETAATNEKLFF. As DNA, the CDR3 is TGTGCCAGCAGCTTGGAGACGGCTGCAACTAATGAAAAACTGTTTTTT.

This chain links TRBV7-8 with TRBJ1-2; TRBD1 might be the D (6 bases). V was pared by 2 bases and J by 6 bases, with 19 bases between. The CDR3 extends over 16 amino acids. Germline V gene sequence: CDR1 SGHVS, CDR2 FQNEAQ. DNA of the CDR3: TGTGCCAGCAGCTTATATCAGGGGCGGAAAGGGGATGGCTACACCTTC. Its protein product is CASSLYQGRKGDGYTF.